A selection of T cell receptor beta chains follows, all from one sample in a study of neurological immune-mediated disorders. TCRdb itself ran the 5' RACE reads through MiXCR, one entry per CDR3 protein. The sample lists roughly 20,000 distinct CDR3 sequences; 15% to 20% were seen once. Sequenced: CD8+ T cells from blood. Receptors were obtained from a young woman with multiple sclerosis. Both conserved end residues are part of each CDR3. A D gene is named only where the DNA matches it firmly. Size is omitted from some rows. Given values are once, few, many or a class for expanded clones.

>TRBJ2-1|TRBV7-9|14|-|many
CASSFQNSYNEQFF
TGTGCCAGCAGCTTCCAAAACTCCTACAATGAGCAGTTCTTC
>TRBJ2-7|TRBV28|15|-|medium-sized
CASSAPKVPSYEQYF
TGTGCCAGCAGCGCCCCCAAGGTTCCCTCCTACGAGCAGTACTTC
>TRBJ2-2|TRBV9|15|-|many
CASSVRQENTGELFF
TGTGCCAGCAGCGTCAGACAGGAGAACACCGGGGAGCTGTTTTTT
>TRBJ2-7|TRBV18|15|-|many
CASSPSGADSYEQYF
TGTGCCAGCTCACCATCCGGAGCAGATTCCTACGAGCAGTACTTC
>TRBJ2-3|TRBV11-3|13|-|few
CASSSGTADTQYF
TGTGCCAGCAGCTCCGGGACCGCGGATACGCAGTATTTT
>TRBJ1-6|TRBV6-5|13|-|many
CASSQGWGSPLHF
TGTGCCAGCAGTCAGGGGTGGGGTTCACCCCTCCACTTT
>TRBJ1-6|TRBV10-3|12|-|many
CAIMGSNSPLHF
TGTGCCATCATGGGCAGTAATTCACCCCTCCACTTT
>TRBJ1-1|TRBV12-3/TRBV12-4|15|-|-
CASRHRVGGGTEAFF
TGTGCCAGCAGGCACAGGGTAGGAGGGGGGACTGAAGCTTTCTTT
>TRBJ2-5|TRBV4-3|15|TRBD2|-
CASSRIAGAMETQYF
TGCGCCAGCAGCCGAATAGCGGGAGCGATGGAGACCCAGTACTTC
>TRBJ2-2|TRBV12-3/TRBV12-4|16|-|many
CASNSPPFTNTGELFF
TGTGCCAGCAACAGCCCACCTTTTACTAACACCGGGGAGCTGTTTTTT
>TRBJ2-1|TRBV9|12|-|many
CASSGRNNEQFF
TGTGCCAGCAGCGGACGGAATAATGAGCAGTTCTTC